These 16 T cell receptor beta chains share one sample of origin, sequenced in a study of T-cell reconstitution after alpha-beta-depleted transplantation in children. Preparing the TCRbeta library involved the use of unique molecular identifiers. Via MiXCR, TCRdb re-called the PCR reads, giving one row per CDR3 protein. The table lists a few hundred thousand distinct CDR3 sequences, under 15% of them singletons. This sample comprised PBMCs, mostly from graft donor cells, obtained 360 days after TCRalphabeta/CD19-depleted stem cell transplant. All receptors come from a male patient between 10 and 17 years old who had a stem cell transplant for acute myeloid leukemia, so the T cells may come from the graft donor.

Only a few counts were recorded for this clonotype. V gene TRBV28 combines with J gene TRBJ2-1; TRBD1 agrees at 9 bases. V lost 8 bases and J lost 6; bases outside the gene matches: 8. Germline CDR1 MDHEN, CDR2 SYDVKM. This CDR3 is built from 14 residues. The CDR3 region is CASRFGDRANEQFF. CDR3 nucleotides: TGTGCCAGCCGGTTTGGGGACAGGGCCAATGAGCAGTTCTTC.

This clonotype was observed many times. The chain links TRBV6-1 to TRBJ2-7, with D unresolved. This CDR3 spans 11 amino acids. V lost 4 bases and J 4 bases, leaving 5 bases between the germline ends. Germline CDR1 MNHNS, CDR2 SASEGT. The CDR3 bases are TGTGCCAGCAGTGCTAAATACGAGCAGTACTTC. This encodes CASSAKYEQYF.

The chain has TRBV15 and TRBJ2-5; the D gene is possibly TRBD1 (6 bases). The V end was cut by 6 bases, the J end by 5 bases, with 13 bases between. CDR1 and CDR2 (germline): LNHNV, YYDKDF (reference sequence). The CDR3 totals 13 residues. CDR3 sequence reads: CATSHREWETQYF. CDR3 bases: TGTGCCACCAGTCACAGGGAGTGGGAGACCCAGTACTTC.

Many counts were recorded for this clonotype. The rearrangement uses TRBV29-1 and TRBJ2-3, with a weak D call TRBD1 (5 bases). The CDR3 sequence is 12 residues long. Germline V gene lookup returns CDR1 SQVTM and CDR2 ANQGSEA. V lost 2 bases and J lost 7, with 10 bases in between. CDR3 region: CSVETGLNTQYF. The CDR3 nucleotides read TGCAGCGTTGAAACAGGTCTGAATACGCAGTATTTT.

This clonotype appeared a few times. The rearrangement joins TRBV7-3 to TRBJ2-2; possibly TRBD1 or TRBD2 for D (5 bases each). Trimming pared 5 bases from V and 1 base from J, leaving 17 bases between. The CDR3 is 17 residues long. The germline gives CDR1 SGHTA, CDR2 FQGTGA. The CDR3 DNA reads as TGTGCCAGCAGCATCTCGGGGTGGCAGGGGAACACCGGGGAGCTGTTTTTT. Residues: CASSISGWQGNTGELFF.

This clonotype has just a few counts. The genes are TRBV12-3 or TRBV12-4 and TRBJ2-1; D remains ambiguous. With 0 bases removed from V and 9 bases from J, the gap between germline ends came to 12 bases. This CDR3 region has 14 residues. Here the CDR3 reads CASSLALEGIEQFF. CDR3 coding DNA: TGTGCCAGCAGTTTAGCGCTGGAAGGAATTGAGCAGTTCTTC.

This clonotype came up once. This chain joins TRBV2 and TRBJ2-7, with TRBD1 as a possible D gene (5 bases). Between the trimmed V and J ends, which lost 2 bases and 3 bases, there was a span of 11 bases. This CDR3 has 14 amino acids. CDR1 and CDR2 from the germline V gene are SNHLY and FYNNEI. The CDR3 spells CASSEQGTNYEQYF. CDR3 sequence (DNA): TGTGCCAGCAGTGAACAGGGAACTAACTACGAGCAGTACTTC.

This clonotype was seen a handful of times. CDR3 nucleotide sequence: TGTGCCAGCAGGCCCGGACTAGCGGAGGGAGGAGATACGCAGTATTTT. It is translated as CASRPGLAEGGDTQYF. The chain combines TRBV2 with TRBJ2-3; 10 nucleotides align to TRBD2. Trimming cost V 6 bases and J 5 bases; bases outside gene matches: 11. Germline loops: CDR1 SNHLY, CDR2 FYNNEI. This CDR3 is built from 16 residues.

This clonotype was observed at least ten times. This chain links TRBV5-1 with TRBJ1-4; 9 bases are shared with TRBD1. Germline lookup yields CDR1 SGHRS and CDR2 YFSETQ. V was clipped by 0 bases and J by 7 bases; unmatched bases: 4. The CDR3 is 15 amino acids. The CDR3 DNA sequence: TGCGCCAGCAGCTTGGTACAGGGGGCGAGTGAAAAACTGTTTTTT. Translation gives CASSLVQGASEKLFF.

This clonotype was detected many times. The V gene is TRBV29-1, the J gene TRBJ2-1; 14 nucleotides agree with TRBD2. Unmatched junction bases numbered 11, after V lost 2 bases and J lost 8 bases. This CDR3 is 17 amino acids long. The germline CDR1 and CDR2 sequences are SQVTM and ANQGSEA. For the CDR3, the DNA is TGCAGCGTTGAAAAGCGACAGGGACTAGCGGGAGCTGATGAGCAGTTCTTC. Translated, it gives CSVEKRQGLAGADEQFF.

V gene TRBV19 combines with J gene TRBJ2-2, with 7 nucleotides matching TRBD2. The CDR3 spans 14 residues. Germline V gene lookup returns CDR1 LNHDA and CDR2 SQIVND (reference sequence). The V and J ends lost 5 bases and 6 bases, in that order; junction bases with no gene match: 6. The CDR3 protein is CASSWGLAAGELFF. The CDR3 bases are TGTGCCAGTAGTTGGGGTCTAGCGGCCGGGGAGCTGTTTTTT.

This clonotype showed up many times. The chain combines TRBV2 with TRBJ2-3; TRBD2 is a possible D gene (5 bases). Germline loops: CDR1 SNHLY, CDR2 FYNNEI. V was shortened by 4 bases and J by 5 bases, with 10 bases between the two germline ends. This CDR3 spans 13 amino acids. This CDR3 is CASSVDSRDTQYF. The CDR3 DNA reads TGTGCCAGCAGTGTGGACTCCAGAGATACGCAGTATTTT.

This clonotype has a handful of counts. The gene calls are TRBV10-3 and TRBJ2-1; possibly TRBD1 or TRBD2 for D (5 bases each). CDR3 length equals 15 residues. Germline values: CDR1 ENHRY, CDR2 SYGVKD. Trimming pared 6 bases from V and 2 bases from J, leaving 14 bases between. The chain's CDR3 is CAIRRVDRTYNEQFF. In DNA, the CDR3 is TGTGCCATCAGGAGGGTCGACAGAACCTACAATGAGCAGTTCTTC.

The sample holds many counts of this clonotype. The chain joins TRBV4-3 to TRBJ2-3, with 7 bases that match TRBD2. The CDR3 is made up of 16 amino acids. CDR1 and CDR2 (germline): LGHNA, YSLEER. V shed 0 bases and J 6 bases; nucleotides not matched to a gene: 9. The CDR3 nucleotides are TGCGCCAGCAGCCAAGATCATGCGGGAGCGTCGGATACGCAGTATTTT. The encoded protein is CASSQDHAGASDTQYF.

V and J are TRBV5-1 and TRBJ2-7; TRBD2 matches at 7 bases. V gave up 0 bases and J gave up 2 bases; unmatched junction bases: 8. The CDR3 is 16 residues long. Looked up from germline, CDR1 is SGHRS and CDR2 is YFSETQ. The CDR3 here is CASSLVSGGPTYEQYF. DNA for the CDR3: TGCGCCAGCAGCTTGGTCTCGGGAGGTCCTACCTACGAGCAGTACTTC.

With regard to this clonotype: This sequence may be a read error, since a much larger clone differs from it by one base. The rearrangement links TRBV28 to TRBJ1-5, with 8 bases that match TRBD1. This CDR3 contains 15 residues. The germline gives CDR1 MDHEN, CDR2 SYDVKM. CDR3 loop: CTSSFQGAGDQPQHF. The CDR3 region has the DNA TGTACCAGCAGTTTCCAGGGGGCAGGTGATCAGCCCCAGCATTTT.